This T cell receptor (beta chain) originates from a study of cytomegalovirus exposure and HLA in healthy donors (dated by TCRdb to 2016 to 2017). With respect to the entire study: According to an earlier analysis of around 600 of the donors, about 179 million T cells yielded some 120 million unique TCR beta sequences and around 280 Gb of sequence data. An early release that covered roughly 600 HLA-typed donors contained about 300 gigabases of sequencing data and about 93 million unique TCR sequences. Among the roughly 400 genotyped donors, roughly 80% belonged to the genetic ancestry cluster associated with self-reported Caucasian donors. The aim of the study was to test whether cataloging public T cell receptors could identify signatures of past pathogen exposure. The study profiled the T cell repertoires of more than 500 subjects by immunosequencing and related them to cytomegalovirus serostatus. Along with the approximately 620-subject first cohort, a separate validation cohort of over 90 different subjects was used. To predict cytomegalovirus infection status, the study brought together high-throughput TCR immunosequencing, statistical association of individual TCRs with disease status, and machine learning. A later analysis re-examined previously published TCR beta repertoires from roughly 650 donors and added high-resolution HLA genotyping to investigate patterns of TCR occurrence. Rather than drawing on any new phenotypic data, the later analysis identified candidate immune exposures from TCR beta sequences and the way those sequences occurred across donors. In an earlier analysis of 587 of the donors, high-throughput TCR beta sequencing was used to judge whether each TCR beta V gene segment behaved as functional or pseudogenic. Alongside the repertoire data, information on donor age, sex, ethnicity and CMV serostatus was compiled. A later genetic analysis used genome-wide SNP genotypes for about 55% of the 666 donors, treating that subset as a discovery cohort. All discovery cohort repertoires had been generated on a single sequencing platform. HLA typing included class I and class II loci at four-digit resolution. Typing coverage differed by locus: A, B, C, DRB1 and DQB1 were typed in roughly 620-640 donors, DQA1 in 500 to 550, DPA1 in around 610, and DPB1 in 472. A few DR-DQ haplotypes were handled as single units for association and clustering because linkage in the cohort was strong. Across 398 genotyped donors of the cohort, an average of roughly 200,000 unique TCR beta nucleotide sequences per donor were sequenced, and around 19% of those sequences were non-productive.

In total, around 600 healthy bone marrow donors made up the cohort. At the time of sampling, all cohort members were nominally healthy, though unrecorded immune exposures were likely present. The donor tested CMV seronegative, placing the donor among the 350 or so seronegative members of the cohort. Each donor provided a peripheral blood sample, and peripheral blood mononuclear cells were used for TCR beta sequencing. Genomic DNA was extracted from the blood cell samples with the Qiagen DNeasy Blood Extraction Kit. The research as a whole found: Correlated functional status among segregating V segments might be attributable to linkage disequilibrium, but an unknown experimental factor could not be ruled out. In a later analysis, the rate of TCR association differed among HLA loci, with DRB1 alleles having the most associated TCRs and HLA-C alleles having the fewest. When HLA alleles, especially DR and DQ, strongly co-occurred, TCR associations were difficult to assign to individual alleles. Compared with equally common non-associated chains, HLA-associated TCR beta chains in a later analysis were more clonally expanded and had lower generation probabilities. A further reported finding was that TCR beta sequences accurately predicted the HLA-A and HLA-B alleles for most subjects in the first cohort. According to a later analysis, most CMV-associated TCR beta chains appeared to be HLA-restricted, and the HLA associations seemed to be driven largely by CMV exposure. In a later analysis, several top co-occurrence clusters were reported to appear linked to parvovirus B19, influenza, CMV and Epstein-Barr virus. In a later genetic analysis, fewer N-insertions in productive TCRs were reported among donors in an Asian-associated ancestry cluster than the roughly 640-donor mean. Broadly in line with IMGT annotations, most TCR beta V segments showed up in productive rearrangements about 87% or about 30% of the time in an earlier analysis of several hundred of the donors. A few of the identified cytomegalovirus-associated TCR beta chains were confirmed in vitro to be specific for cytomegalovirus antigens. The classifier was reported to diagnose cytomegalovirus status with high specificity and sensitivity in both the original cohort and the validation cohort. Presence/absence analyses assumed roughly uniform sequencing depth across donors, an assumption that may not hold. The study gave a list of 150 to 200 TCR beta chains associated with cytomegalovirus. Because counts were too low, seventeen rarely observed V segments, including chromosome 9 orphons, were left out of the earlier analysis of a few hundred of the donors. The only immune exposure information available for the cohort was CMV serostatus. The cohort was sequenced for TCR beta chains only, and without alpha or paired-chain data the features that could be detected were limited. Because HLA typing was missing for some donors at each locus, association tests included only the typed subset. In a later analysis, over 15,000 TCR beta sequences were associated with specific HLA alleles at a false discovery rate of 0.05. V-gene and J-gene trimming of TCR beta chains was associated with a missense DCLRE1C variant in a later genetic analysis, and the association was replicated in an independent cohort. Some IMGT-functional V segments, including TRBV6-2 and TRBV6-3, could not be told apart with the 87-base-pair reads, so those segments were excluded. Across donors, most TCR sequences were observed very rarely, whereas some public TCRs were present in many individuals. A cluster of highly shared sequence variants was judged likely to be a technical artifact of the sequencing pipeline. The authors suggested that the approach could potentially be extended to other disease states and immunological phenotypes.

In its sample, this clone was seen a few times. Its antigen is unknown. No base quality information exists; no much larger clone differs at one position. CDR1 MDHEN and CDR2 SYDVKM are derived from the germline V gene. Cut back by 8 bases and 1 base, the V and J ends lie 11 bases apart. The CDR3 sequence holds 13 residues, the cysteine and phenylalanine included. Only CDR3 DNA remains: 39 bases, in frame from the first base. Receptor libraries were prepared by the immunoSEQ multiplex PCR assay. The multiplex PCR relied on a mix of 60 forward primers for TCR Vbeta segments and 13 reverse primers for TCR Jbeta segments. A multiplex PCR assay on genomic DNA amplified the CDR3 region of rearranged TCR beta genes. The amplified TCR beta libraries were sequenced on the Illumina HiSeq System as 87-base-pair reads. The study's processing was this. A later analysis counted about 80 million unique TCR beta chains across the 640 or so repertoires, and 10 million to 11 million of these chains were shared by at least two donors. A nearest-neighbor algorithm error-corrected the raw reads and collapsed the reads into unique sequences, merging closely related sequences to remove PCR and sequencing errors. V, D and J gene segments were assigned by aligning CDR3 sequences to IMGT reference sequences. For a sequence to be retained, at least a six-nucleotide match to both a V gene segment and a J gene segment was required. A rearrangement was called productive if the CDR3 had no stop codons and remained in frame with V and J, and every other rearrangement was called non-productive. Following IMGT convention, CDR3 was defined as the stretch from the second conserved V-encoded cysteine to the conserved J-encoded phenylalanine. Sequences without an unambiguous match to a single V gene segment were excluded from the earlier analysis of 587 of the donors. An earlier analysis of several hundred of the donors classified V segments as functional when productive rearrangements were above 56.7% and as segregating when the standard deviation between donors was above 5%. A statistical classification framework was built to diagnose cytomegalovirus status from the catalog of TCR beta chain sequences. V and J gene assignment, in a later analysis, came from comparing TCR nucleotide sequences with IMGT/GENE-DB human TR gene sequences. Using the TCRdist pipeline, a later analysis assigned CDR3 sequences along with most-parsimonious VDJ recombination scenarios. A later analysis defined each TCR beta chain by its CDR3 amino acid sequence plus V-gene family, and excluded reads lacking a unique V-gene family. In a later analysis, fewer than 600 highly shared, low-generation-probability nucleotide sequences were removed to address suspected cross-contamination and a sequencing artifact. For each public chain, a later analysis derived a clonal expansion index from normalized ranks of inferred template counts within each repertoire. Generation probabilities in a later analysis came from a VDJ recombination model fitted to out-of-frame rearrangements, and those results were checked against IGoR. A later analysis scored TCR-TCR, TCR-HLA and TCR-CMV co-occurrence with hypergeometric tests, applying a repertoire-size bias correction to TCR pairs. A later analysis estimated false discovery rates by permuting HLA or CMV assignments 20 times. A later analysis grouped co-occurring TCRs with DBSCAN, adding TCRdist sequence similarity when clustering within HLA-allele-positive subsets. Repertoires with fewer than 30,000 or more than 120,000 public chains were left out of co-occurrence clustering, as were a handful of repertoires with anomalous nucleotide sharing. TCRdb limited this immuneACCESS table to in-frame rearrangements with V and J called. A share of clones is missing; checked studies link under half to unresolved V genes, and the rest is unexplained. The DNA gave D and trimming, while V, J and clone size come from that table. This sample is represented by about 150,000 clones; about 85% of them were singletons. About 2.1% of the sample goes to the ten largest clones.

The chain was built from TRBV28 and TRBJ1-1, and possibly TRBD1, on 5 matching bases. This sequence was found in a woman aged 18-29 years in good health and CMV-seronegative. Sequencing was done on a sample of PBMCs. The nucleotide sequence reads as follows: TGTGCCAGCTGGGGGGTATGGAACACTGAAGCTTTCTTT. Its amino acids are CASWGVWNTEAFF.